This passage covers 29 T cell receptor beta chains from one sample sequenced in a study of blood T cell repertoires in COVID-19. Data came from immunoSEQ multiplex PCR; TCRdb stores just in-frame clones and leaves some out. The sample includes 150,000 to 200,000 clones, about 86% seen only once; the top ten take over 9.5%. Sequencing used peripheral blood. The origin of the receptors is a woman aged 55 to 70 with COVID-19, enrolled during active disease.

V usage is TRBV7-9 and J usage is TRBJ1-4; unclear D gene. This CDR3 region has 15 residues. V was shortened by 7 bases and J by 8 bases, with 20 bases between the two germline ends. Germline V gene lookup returns CDR1 SEHNR and CDR2 FQNEAQ (reference sequence). The CDR3 spells CASTRWAAADEKLFF. CDR3 DNA: TGTGCCAGCACCCGGTGGGCAGCGGCTGACGAAAAACTGTTTTTT.

This rearrangement joins TRBV6-5 to TRBJ2-7; D is perhaps TRBD1 (6 bases). CDR3 size: 15 residues. Between the trimmed V and J ends, which lost 5 bases and 3 bases, there was a span of 17 bases. Looked up from germline, CDR1 is MNHEY and CDR2 is SVGAGI. The CDR3 DNA follows: TGTGCCAGCAGTCTGGGCCCCGGGACAAGCTACGAGCAGTACTTC. Amino acids: CASSLGPGTSYEQYF.

This clone has a handful of counts. The chain combines TRBV6-2 or TRBV6-3 with TRBJ2-7, with 7 bases identical to TRBD1. After removal of 5 bases from V and 3 bases from J, the junction contained 10 bases not matched to a gene. CDR3 size: 15 residues. In germline, CDR1 is MNHEY, CDR2 SVGEGT. The CDR3 DNA sequence: TGTGCCAGCAGTCCCCCCGGGACAGAGTTCTACGAGCAGTACTTC. Translating it yields CASSPPGTEFYEQYF.

This clone was observed at least ten times. V gene TRBV29-1 combines with J gene TRBJ2-2, with D unresolved. The germline V gene encodes CDR1 SQVTM and CDR2 ANQGSEA. V was pared by 5 bases and J by 5 bases, with 9 bases between. The CDR3 contains 12 residues. The CDR3: CSVLPGTGELFF. DNA for the CDR3: TGCAGCGTTCTCCCCGGGACCGGGGAGCTGTTTTTT.

V is TRBV27 and J is TRBJ2-7; 10 positions match TRBD2. V shed 2 bases and J 3 bases; nucleotides not matched to a gene: 1. Germline V lookup: CDR1 MNHEY, CDR2 SMNVEV (reference sequence). The CDR3 contains 14 residues. CDR3 loop: CASSLTSGNYEQYF. The CDR3 nucleotides are TGTGCCAGCAGTTTAACTAGCGGGAACTACGAGCAGTACTTC.

The genes are TRBV7-2 and TRBJ2-5; 7 bases line up with TRBD1. Germline values: CDR1 SGHTA, CDR2 FQGNSA. The junction had 7 bases not matched to a gene; V was cut back by 4 bases and J by 2 bases. The CDR3 has 15 residues. The chain's CDR3 is CASSSPDRAQETQYF. The CDR3 DNA sequence: TGTGCCAGCAGCTCGCCTGACAGGGCGCAAGAGACCCAGTACTTC. The full variable domain, in which reference TRBV7-2 and TRBJ2-5 provide the parts outside the CDR3, is GAGVSQSPSNKVTEKGKDVELRCDPISGHTALYWYRQSLGQGLEFLIYFQGNSAPDKSGLPSDRFSAERTGGSVSTLTIQRTQQEDSAVYLCASSSPDRAQETQYFGPGTRLLVL.

CDR3 residues: CATSRVGTGQPQHF. DNA for the CDR3: TGTGCCACCAGCAGAGTAGGGACTGGTCAGCCCCAGCATTTT. This chain uses TRBV15 with TRBJ1-5; tentative D call: TRBD1 (5 bases). CDR1 is LNHNV and CDR2 is YYDKDF in the germline V gene (reference sequence). This CDR3 spans 14 amino acids. Trimming removed 1 base from V and 6 bases from J, with 10 bases in between.

The chain carries TRBV9 and TRBJ2-5, with D perhaps TRBD2 (6 bases). Germline CDR1 reads SGDLS; CDR2 reads YYNGEE. Trimming left V 3 bases short and J 5 bases short, with 14 bases between. CDR3 length: 14 amino acids. This chain's CDR3 is CASSAPGVFETQYF. As DNA, the CDR3 is TGTGCCAGCAGCGCTCCGGGAGTGTTCGAGACCCAGTACTTC.

CDR3 sequence reads: CATSGAGGITGELFF. The CDR3 DNA sequence: TGTGCCACCAGTGGAGCGGGAGGGATCACCGGGGAGCTGTTTTTT. The chain combines TRBV24-1 with TRBJ2-2, with 10 bases matching TRBD2. CDR1 is KGHDR and CDR2 is SFDVKD in the germline V gene. The CDR3 is made up of 15 amino acids. V was clipped by 5 bases and J by 4 bases; unmatched bases: 3.

This clone has just one count. The chain links TRBV11-3 to TRBJ2-3; 13 bases align to TRBD2. Germline CDR1 and CDR2: SGHNT and YENEEA. CDR3 length: 16 residues. V shed 5 bases and J 0 bases; nucleotides not matched to a gene: 2. The CDR3 nucleotides are TGTGCCAGCAGCCTGGGACTAGCGGGGAGCACAGATACGCAGTATTTT. Its protein product is CASSLGLAGSTDTQYF.

V usage is TRBV7-3 and J usage is TRBJ2-7, with 12 bases lining up with TRBD2. Germline CDR1 SGHTA, CDR2 FQGTGA. This CDR3 is 15 amino acids long. Unmatched junction bases numbered 5, after V lost 5 bases and J lost 3 bases. The CDR3 DNA reads as TGTGCCAGCAGCCCGACTAGCGGGAGTTTCTACGAGCAGTACTTC. Amino acid sequence: CASSPTSGSFYEQYF.

The rearrangement uses TRBV21-1 and TRBJ1-5. TRBV21-1 has pseudogene status. The CDR3 runs to 15 residues. DNA of the CDR3: TGTGCCAGCAGCGCCAGGGAGGTCCTAATCAGCCCCCAGCATTTT. Its translation is CASSAREVLISPQHF.

This sequence joins TRBV30 and TRBJ2-7; 7 bases fit TRBD2. The CDR3 totals 14 residues. J was trimmed by 1 base and V by 5 bases; bases with no gene match: 8. Germline CDR1 and CDR2: GTSNPN and SVGIG (reference sequence). As DNA, the CDR3 is TGTGCCTGGGGGGTTAGCGGGCTTTCCTACGAGCAGTACTTC. The encoded protein is CAWGVSGLSYEQYF.

The rearrangement uses TRBV19 and TRBJ2-7; D gene unclear. Germline V gene data show CDR1 as LNHDA and CDR2 as SQIVND (reference sequence). V dropped 4 bases and J dropped 0 bases, with 4 bases sitting between them. The CDR3 has 12 amino acids. This CDR3 is CASSSGSYEQYF. The CDR3, as DNA: TGTGCCAGTAGTAGCGGCTCCTACGAGCAGTACTTC.

The CDR3 spells CASSSGRTDRPSYEQYF. CDR3 sequence (DNA): TGTGCCAGCAGCTCCGGCAGGACGGACAGGCCCTCCTACGAGCAGTACTTC. V usage is TRBV7-9 and J usage is TRBJ2-7, with TRBD1 matching 7 bases. CDR3 size: 17 residues. V shed 4 bases, J shed 0 bases, and the junction held 12 bases outside the gene matches. The germline gives CDR1 SEHNR, CDR2 FQNEAQ (reference sequence). Using reference TRBV7-9 and TRBJ2-7 for the parts outside the CDR3, the full variable domain is DTGVSQNPRHKITKRGQNVTFRCDPISEHNRLYWYRQTLGQGPEFLTYFQNEAQLEKSRLLSDRFSAERPKGSFSTLEIQRTEQGDSAMYLCASSSGRTDRPSYEQYFGPGTRLTVT.

A few counts support this clone. CDR3 sequence: CSDTTQQGVAGYTF. The CDR3 DNA sequence: TGCAGCGACACCACTCAACAGGGAGTTGCGGGCTACACCTTC. This rearrangement joins TRBV29-1 to TRBJ1-2, with a possible D match to TRBD1 (6 bases). Germline lookup yields CDR1 SQVTM and CDR2 ANQGSEA. The V and J ends lost 7 bases and 8 bases respectively, with 23 bases between them. The CDR3 is 14 residues long.

V usage is TRBV5-1 and J usage is TRBJ1-6; 8 bases line up with TRBD1. Trimming removed 1 base from V and 8 bases from J; junction bases left unmatched: 5. Germline CDR1 reads SGHRS; CDR2 reads YFSETQ. The length of the CDR3 is 15 residues. The CDR3 spells CASSLPQGADSPLHF. DNA of the CDR3: TGCGCCAGCAGCTTGCCCCAGGGGGCGGATTCACCCCTCCACTTT.

This chain joins TRBV20-1 and TRBJ2-3; TRBD2 matches 8 bases. The trim removed 4 bases at V and 9 bases at J, leaving 3 bases unmatched. The length of the CDR3 is 11 residues. CDR1 and CDR2 from the germline V gene are DFQATT and SNEGSKA (reference sequence). CDR3 DNA: TGCAGTGCTACCGAGCGGGAGACGCAGTATTTT. The encoded protein is CSATERETQYF.

The rearrangement uses TRBV9 and TRBJ2-2; TRBD1 aligns across 10 bases. From germline, CDR1 is SGDLS and CDR2 YYNGEE. Trimming cost V 0 bases and J 2 bases; bases outside gene matches: 4. The CDR3 is made up of 17 amino acids. In nucleotides, the CDR3 is TGTGCCAGCAGCGTAGGGACAGGGGGGTTTAACACCGGGGAGCTGTTTTTT. It translates to CASSVGTGGFNTGELFF.

This clone was detected only once. The CDR3 is CASRIGRGTEAFF. In DNA, the CDR3 is TGTGCCAGCAGGATAGGGAGGGGCACTGAAGCTTTCTTT. V and J are TRBV7-8 and TRBJ1-1; tentatively, D is TRBD1 (5 bases). Germline assignment: CDR1 SGHVS and CDR2 FQNEAQ. Between the trimmed V and J ends, which lost 6 bases and 4 bases, there was a span of 12 bases. CDR3 length equals 13 residues. Filled out from reference TRBV7-8 and TRBJ1-1, the complete variable domain reads GAGVSQSPRYKVAKRGQDVALRCDPISGHVSLFWYQQALGQGPEFLTYFQNEAQLDKSGLPSDRFFAERPEGSVSTLKIQRTQQEDSAVYLCASRIGRGTEAFFGQGTRLTVV.

The V call is TRBV4-3, the J call TRBJ2-3, with unresolved D. The CDR3 has 13 amino acids. Trimming stripped 6 bases from V and 6 bases from J, with 13 bases between. The germline V gene encodes CDR1 LGHNA and CDR2 YSLEER. As DNA, the CDR3 is TGCGCCAGCAGTATTAGCCTCCCCGATACGCAGTATTTT. Translating gives CASSISLPDTQYF.

V usage is TRBV4-1 and J usage is TRBJ2-7, with D perhaps TRBD2 (6 bases). This CDR3 has 16 amino acids. Germline-derived CDR1 and CDR2 are MGHRA and YSYEKL. V was cut by 0 bases and J by 5 bases, with 17 bases left in between. The DNA for the CDR3 is TGCGCCAGCAGCCAAGAAATCCCGGGGGTAAGGGACGAGCAGTACTTC. Translating it yields CASSQEIPGVRDEQYF.

The chain recombines TRBV6-5 with TRBJ1-5, with a tentative D call TRBD1 (6 bases). The V end lost 10 bases, the J end lost 9 bases, and 25 bases lay between the germline ends. CDR3 length equals 15 residues. Germline assignment: CDR1 MNHEY and CDR2 SVGAGI. CDR3 bases: TGTGCCACCAAACCCGCAGGGGCCGTTGTGAGGCCCCAGCATTTT. Protein sequence: CATKPAGAVVRPQHF.

The J gene is TRBJ2-5, the V gene TRBV9, with no clear D. CDR1 and CDR2 (germline): SGDLS, YYNGEE. V was trimmed by 0 bases and J by 0 bases, leaving 6 bases between them. This CDR3 is 14 amino acids long. CDR3 region: CASSVGGNQETQYF. CDR3 in DNA: TGTGCCAGCAGCGTAGGAGGTAACCAAGAGACCCAGTACTTC.

The chain combines TRBV19 with TRBJ2-7, with TRBD1 identical over 11 bases. Germline values: CDR1 LNHDA, CDR2 SQIVND (reference sequence). The V gene end was trimmed by 5 bases and the J gene end by 7 bases; junction bases not matched to a gene: 7. This CDR3 spans 14 amino acids. The CDR3 bases are TGTGCCAGTAGTTTCGGACAGGGGGCGTGGGAGCAGTACTTC. Translation gives CASSFGQGAWEQYF.

V usage is TRBV7-3 and J usage is TRBJ2-1; D might be TRBD2 (5 bases). Trimming removed 5 bases at V and 2 bases at J, with 10 bases between. CDR1 and CDR2 (germline): SGHTA, FQGTGA. The CDR3 covers 14 residues. In nucleotides, the CDR3 is TGTGCCAGCAGCCGCGGAGCGGCCTACAATGAGCAGTTCTTC. It translates to CASSRGAAYNEQFF.

The chain recombines TRBV12-5 with TRBJ2-3; weak D call: TRBD2 (6 bases). Germline lookup yields CDR1 LGHNT and CDR2 FRNRAP. V gave up 5 bases and J gave up 6 bases, with 12 bases separating them. This CDR3 region has 13 residues. This CDR3 reads CASGTRGSDTQYF. The CDR3 bases are TGTGCTAGTGGTACCCGGGGGTCGGATACGCAGTATTTT.

This clone was counted a few times. The V call is TRBV7-9, the J call TRBJ1-3, with TRBD1 as a possible D gene (6 bases). Deletions cut 3 bases from V and 0 bases from J, with 12 bases between. The CDR3 runs to 16 residues. CDR1 SEHNR and CDR2 FQNEAQ come from the germline V gene (reference sequence). This CDR3 is CASSLGAVFSGNTIYF. The CDR3 DNA reads as TGTGCCAGCAGCTTGGGGGCAGTATTCTCTGGAAACACCATATATTTT.

The chain couples TRBV18 to TRBJ1-2, with 9 bases lining up with TRBD1. This CDR3 has 13 residues. Germline V lookup: CDR1 KGHSH, CDR2 LQKENI. After removal of 3 bases from V and 8 bases from J, the junction contained 4 bases not matched to a gene. The chain's CDR3 is CASSPGTGNGYTF. Here the CDR3 DNA reads TGTGCCAGCTCACCTGGGACAGGGAACGGCTACACCTTC. Looking up the rest from reference TRBV18 and TRBJ1-2 gives the full variable domain: NAGVMQNPRHLVRRRGQEARLRCSPMKGHSHVYWYRQLPEEGLKFMVYLQKENIIDESGMPKERFSAEFPKEGPSILRIQQVVRGDSAAYFCASSPGTGNGYTFGSGTRLTVV.